What follows is one TCR beta chain and its context. This record belongs to a study of blood T cell repertoires in COVID-19. The wider study: COVID-19 samples, acute and convalescent, were from the United States, Italy and Spain. T cells, B-cell-depleted T cells, or PBMCs supplied cDNA or gDNA.

This CDR3 has 17 amino acids. Germline V gene sequence: CDR1 SGHNT, CDR2 YENEEA. V lost 2 bases to trimming and J lost 3 bases; unmatched junction nucleotides: 11. Authors' data handling: Estimated nucleated cell counts came from reference gene primer amplification. Assay used: immunoSEQ multiplex PCR; TCRdb lists only in-frame clones, some missing. The V and J calls and clone size were taken over from that table, and D and trimming were inferred from the DNA. The sample gives more than 130,000 clones, 88% of which show up once; approximately 10% is in the top ten. The V and J genes are TRBV11-3 and TRBJ2-5; 8 positions match TRBD1. Input material: peripheral blood. The TCR sequence derives from a man in his forties or fifties with active or convalescent COVID-19. The DNA for the CDR3 is TGTGCCAGCAGCTTAAGGCCCGGGACAGGATCTAAAGAGACCCAGTACTTC. Amino acid sequence: CASSLRPGTGSKETQYF.